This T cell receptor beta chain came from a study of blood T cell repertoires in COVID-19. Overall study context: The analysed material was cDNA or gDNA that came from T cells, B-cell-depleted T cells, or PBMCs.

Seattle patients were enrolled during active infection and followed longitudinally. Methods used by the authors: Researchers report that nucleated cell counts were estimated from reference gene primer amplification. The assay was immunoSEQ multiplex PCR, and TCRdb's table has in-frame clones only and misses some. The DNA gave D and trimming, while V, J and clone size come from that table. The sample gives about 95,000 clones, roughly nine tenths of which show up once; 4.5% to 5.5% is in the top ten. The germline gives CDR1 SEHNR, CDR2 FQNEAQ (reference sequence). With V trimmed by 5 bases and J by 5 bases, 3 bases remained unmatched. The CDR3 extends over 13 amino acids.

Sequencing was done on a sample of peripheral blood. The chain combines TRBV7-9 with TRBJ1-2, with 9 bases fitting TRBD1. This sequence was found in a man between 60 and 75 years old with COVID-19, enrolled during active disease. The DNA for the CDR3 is TGTGCCAGCAGCGGGACAGGGCTTTATGGCTACACCTTC. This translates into CASSGTGLYGYTF.